This T cell receptor beta chain was documented in a study of blood T cell repertoires in COVID-19. The table came from immunoSEQ multiplex PCR; TCRdb's copy has only in-frame clones and leaves some out. This sample has approximately 100,000 clones, with 65% to 90% found just once. CDR3 size: 18 residues. Germline-derived CDR1 and CDR2 are SGHTA and FQGNSA. Trimming took off 5 bases at V and 4 bases at J, with 24 bases between the two ends. This chain links TRBV7-2 with TRBJ1-3; D might be TRBD1 (6 bases). Sequences were obtained from peripheral blood. The sequence derives from a man in his 70s with active or convalescent COVID-19. In DNA, the CDR3 is TGTGCCAGCAGCAAGAAATCGACAGGACTCTCCACCGGAAACACCATATATTTT. Encoded protein: CASSKKSTGLSTGNTIYF.